This paragraph reports one TCR beta chain. The data stem from a study of blood T cell repertoires in COVID-19. Profiling relied on immunoSEQ multiplex PCR, and the TCRdb table lists in-frame clones only, not all of them. This table has 70,000 to 90,000 clones, around 79% appearing once. This sequence was found in a human donor in a cohort sampled during active COVID-19. The sample was peripheral blood.

The CDR3 DNA sequence: TGTGCCAGCAGCTTATCGGGGGGGGACACTGAAGCTTTCTTT. Translation: CASSLSGGDTEAFF. The chain carries TRBV11-2 and TRBJ1-1, with a possible D match to TRBD1 (5 bases). This CDR3 comprises 14 residues. The V end was cut by 2 bases, the J end by 3 bases, with 10 bases between. Germline CDR1 SGHAT, CDR2 FQNNGV.